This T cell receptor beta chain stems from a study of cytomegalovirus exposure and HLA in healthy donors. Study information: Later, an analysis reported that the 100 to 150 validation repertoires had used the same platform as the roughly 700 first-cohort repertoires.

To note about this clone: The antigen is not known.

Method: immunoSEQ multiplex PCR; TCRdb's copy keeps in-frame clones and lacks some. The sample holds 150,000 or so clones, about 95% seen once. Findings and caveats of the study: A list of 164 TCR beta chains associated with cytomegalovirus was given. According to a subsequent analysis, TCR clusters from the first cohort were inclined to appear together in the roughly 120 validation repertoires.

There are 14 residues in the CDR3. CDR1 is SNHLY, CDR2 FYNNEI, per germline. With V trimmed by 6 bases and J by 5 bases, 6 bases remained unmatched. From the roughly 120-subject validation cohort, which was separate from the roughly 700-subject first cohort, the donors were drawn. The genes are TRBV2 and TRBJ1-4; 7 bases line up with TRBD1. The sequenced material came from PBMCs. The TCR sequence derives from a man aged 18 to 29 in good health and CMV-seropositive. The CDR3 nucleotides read TGTGCCAGCAGCGAGACAGGGTTCAATGAAAAACTGTTTTTT. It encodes CASSETGFNEKLFF. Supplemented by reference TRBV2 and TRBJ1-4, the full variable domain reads EPEVTQTPSHQVTQMGQEVILRCVPISNHLYFYWYRQILGQKVEFLVSFYNNEISEKSEIFDDQFSVERPDGSNFTLKIRSTKLEDSAMYFCASSETGFNEKLFFGSGTQLSVL.